This T cell receptor beta chain appears in the sequencing data of a study of beta chain features in type 1 diabetes. Study results and limitations: Researchers reported that naive, central memory and Treg TCRB repertoires appeared more similar in patients than in healthy donors.

With regard to this clone: What it binds is unknown.

A sort by CD45RO/CCR7/CD25/CD127/CD95/CD27 yielded CD4+ naive, central memory, regulatory and stem cell-like memory cells. V lost 2 bases to trimming and J lost 5 bases; unmatched junction nucleotides: 9. The CDR3 length is 17 residues. The germline V gene has CDR1 LGHNA and CDR2 YSLEER. Expressed TCRB transcripts were sequenced, since all the RNA that had been isolated was reverse transcribed. Clones were read by immunoSEQ multiplex PCR, and TCRdb kept only the in-frame ones, dropping some. Counted here are some 330,000 clones, 11% occurring once; the ten biggest clones make up just over 0.015%. The origin of this receptor is a woman in her thirties in good health. The chain employs TRBV4-3 and TRBJ2-2, with 9 bases lining up with TRBD1. Sequenced input: naive CD4+ T cells from blood. As DNA, the CDR3 is TGCGCCAGCAGCCAAAGGTCACAGGGGGCGCGGACCGGGGAGCTGTTTTTT. Its protein is CASSQRSQGARTGELFF.